A selection of T cell receptor beta chains follows, all from one sample in a study of PD-1 blockade in mismatch repair-deficient tumors. Only in-frame clones appear in the TCRdb table, and some are missing; sequencing was by immunoSEQ multiplex PCR. Among about 79,000 clones, 80% to 90% were seen once, and the ten largest hold 5% to 7%. Sequencing used peripheral blood, obtained 44 weeks after starting pembrolizumab. The receptor set was obtained from an adult with mismatch repair-deficient cancer. Both conserved end residues are trimmed from each CDR3.

v_call,cdr3_aa
TRBV5-1,ASSLGTDSGYGGYT
TRBV2,ATQDRPNTEAF
TRBV29-1,SVLGVTIY
TRBV7-9,ASSPSPGTGKNEQY
TRBV6-5,ASSPYDRDTEQY
TRBV9,ASSGGLARNEQF
TRBV7-1,ASSLVGREAF
TRBV6-6,ASSPPGQGTHEQY
TRBV5-4,ASSFITGLKSNEQF
TRBV11-3,ASSPRQGGTEAF
TRBV4-3,ASSQDLGYGYT
TRBV6-5,ASRRQANTEAF
TRBV6-5,ASSYSTPTSYF
TRBV5-4,ASSPGSTSYEQY
TRBV9,ASSFRDTYYGYT
TRBV19,ASSIDKVKLAGVSEQF
TRBV7-2,ASSLRQGYTGELF
TRBV7-3,ASSQTASGGYT
TRBV6-1,ASSEETPGPT
TRBV4-2,ASSLVGGEQY
TRBV5-1,ASSGGYPGGRRTEAF
TRBV11-2,ASSLGPGTSGRAGELF
TRBV29-1,SVEEGGGHEKLF
TRBV5-1,ASSSHRTSESSYEQY
TRBV29-1,SVDWTNTGELF
TRBV7-8,ASRPWAQGGETQY
TRBV7-9,ASSLDTPRGYT
TRBV9,ASSLERALSTDTQY
TRBV7-9,ASSPRGTSGVKGTREQY
TRBV27,ASRQGLHSYEQY
TRBV25-1,ASSVRDSTYNEQF
TRBV7-9,ASSSSRALSYNEQF
TRBV7-2,ASSLQALEAF
TRBV21-1,ASSRPGLVNEQF
TRBV19,ASQRGGTYEQY
TRBV15,ATSPSGQMTKETQY
TRBV7-3,ASSLSGNQPQH
TRBV27,ASSSPRGQHYEQY
TRBV28,AAGHDAYNEQF
TRBV19,ASKGQGPYEQY
TRBV11-3,ASSLVRPGEVAKNIQY
TRBV30,AWSAHRDDGYT
TRBV5-5,ASSIGTLETYEQY
TRBV5-5,ASSWTSGGSYNEQF
TRBV29-1,SVAGTSGIVSNEQF
TRBV7-2,ASSLDRGDEQF
TRBV4-3,ASSQNLLDTQY
TRBV27,ASSWRGANTEAF
TRBV29-1,SVRDSRTDTQY
TRBV6-1,ASSGGSSGANVLT
TRBV7-3,ASSLGVWETQY
TRBV5-6,ASSPDRANLYTDTQY
TRBV5-1,ASSLDGSNQPQH
TRBV6-6,ASSWPTRGNTEAF
TRBV18,ASSPQGARVTEAF